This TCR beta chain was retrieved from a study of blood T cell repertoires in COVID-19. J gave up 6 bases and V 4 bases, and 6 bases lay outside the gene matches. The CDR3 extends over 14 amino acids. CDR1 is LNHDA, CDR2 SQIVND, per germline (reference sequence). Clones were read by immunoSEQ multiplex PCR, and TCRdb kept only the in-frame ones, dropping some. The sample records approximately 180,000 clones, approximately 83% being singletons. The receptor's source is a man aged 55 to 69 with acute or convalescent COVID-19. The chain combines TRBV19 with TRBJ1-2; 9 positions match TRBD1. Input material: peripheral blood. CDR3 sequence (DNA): TGTGCCAGTAGTACTCGGGACAGGGTAAATGGCTACACCTTC. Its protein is CASSTRDRVNGYTF.